Below, 12 T cell receptor beta chains from the same sample are listed, as sequenced in a study of cytomegalovirus exposure and HLA in healthy donors. The PCR had 60 Vbeta and 13 Jbeta primers. The data were produced by immunoSEQ multiplex PCR, yet TCRdb's version contains in-frame clones alone and is incomplete. The table includes about 160,000 clones, about 77% detected once. Sequencing was carried out using PBMCs. The receptors stem from a male donor in good health and CMV-seropositive.

The chain combines TRBV25-1 with TRBJ2-7; 8 bases align to TRBD2. The CDR3 runs 13 residues. CDR1 and CDR2 (germline): MGHDK, SYGVNS. V shed 3 bases, J shed 3 bases, and the junction held 1 base outside the gene matches. CDR3 sequence reads: CASSDGGDYEQYF. The DNA of the CDR3 is TGTGCCAGCAGTGACGGGGGGGACTACGAGCAGTACTTC.

CDR3 amino acids: CASSGLSSGNTIYF. CDR3 DNA: TGTGCCAGCAGCGGACTATCTTCTGGAAACACCATATATTTT. The chain recombines TRBV9 with TRBJ1-3; the D is unclear. This CDR3 spans 14 amino acids. The V end was cut by 3 bases, the J end by 1 base, with 8 bases between. In germline, CDR1 is SGDLS, CDR2 YYNGEE. Supplemented by reference TRBV9 and TRBJ1-3, the full variable domain reads DSGVTQTPKHLITATGQRVTLRCSPRSGDLSVYWYQQSLDQGLQFLIQYYNGEERAKGNILERFSAQQFPDLHSELNLSSLELGDSALYFCASSGLSSGNTIYFGEGSWLTVV.

The genes are TRBV5-4 and TRBJ2-1; 7 bases are shared with TRBD1. The V gene's germline CDR1 is SGHNT and CDR2 YYREEE (reference sequence). The trim removed 0 bases at V and 7 bases at J, leaving 7 bases unmatched. The CDR3 loop spans 15 amino acids. The CDR3 spells CASSLGDRAGNEQFF. CDR3 in DNA: TGTGCCAGCAGCTTGGGAGACAGGGCTGGTAATGAGCAGTTCTTC.

The rearrangement links TRBV9 to TRBJ1-1, with TRBD1 matching over 7 bases. The J segment lost 5 bases and the V segment lost 0 bases, leaving 7 bases of the junction unmatched. The CDR3 runs to 15 residues. Germline values: CDR1 SGDLS, CDR2 YYNGEE. The CDR3 sequence is CASSVATKGATEAFF. The CDR3 region has the DNA TGTGCCAGCAGCGTAGCGACTAAGGGGGCAACTGAAGCTTTCTTT.

The chain carries TRBV7-9 and TRBJ2-3; D might be TRBD2 (6 bases). CDR3 length equals 14 residues. From germline, CDR1 is SEHNR and CDR2 FQNEAQ (reference sequence). The V gene lost 1 base and the J gene lost 6 bases, with 11 bases spanning the gap. CDR3 in amino acids: CASSLVASADTQYF. The CDR3 nucleotides read TGTGCCAGCAGCTTAGTGGCTAGCGCTGATACGCAGTATTTT.

V and J are TRBV27 and TRBJ2-5; TRBD1 matches 9 bases. The V gene end was trimmed by 6 bases and the J gene end by 0 bases; junction bases not matched to a gene: 5. This CDR3 contains 15 residues. Germline CDR1 and CDR2: MNHEY and SMNVEV (reference sequence). As DNA, the CDR3 is TGTGCCAGCAGCTTTACAGGGGGCTACCAAGAGACCCAGTACTTC. It translates to CASSFTGGYQETQYF.

The V gene is TRBV5-6, the J gene TRBJ2-7; D perhaps matches TRBD2 (6 bases). CDR1 and CDR2 from the germline V gene are SGHDT and YYEEEE. The germline V and J ends were trimmed by 4 bases and 3 bases, with 20 bases remaining between them. This CDR3 is built from 16 residues. The DNA for the CDR3 is TGTGCCAGCAGCCCAGTCTGGAGGGCAAAGCACTACGAGCAGTACTTC. Protein sequence: CASSPVWRAKHYEQYF.

For the CDR3, the DNA is TGTGCCAGCAGGTTACCTGGCGGCGATGGCTACACCTTC. Its protein product is CASRLPGGDGYTF. The gene calls are TRBV7-8 and TRBJ1-2, with D unresolved. Trimming took 6 bases from V and 6 from J, leaving 14 bases between them. The CDR3 has 13 amino acids. Germline V gene data show CDR1 as SGHVS and CDR2 as FQNEAQ.

CDR3 sequence reads: CASSLNMVGGNEKLFF. As DNA, the CDR3 is TGTGCCAGCAGCTTAAACATGGTGGGGGGGAACGAAAAACTGTTTTTT. The chain employs TRBV7-2 and TRBJ1-4; D perhaps matches TRBD1 (5 bases). CDR1 and CDR2 from the germline V gene are SGHTA and FQGNSA. The V end lost 2 bases, the J end lost 8 bases, and 18 bases lay between the germline ends. This CDR3 spans 16 amino acids.

CDR3 bases: TGTGCCAGCAGCCTGGGACTAGCGAAAGAGACCCAGTACTTC. It translates to CASSLGLAKETQYF. The chain carries TRBV11-2 and TRBJ2-5; 10 bases fit TRBD2. There are 14 residues in the CDR3. From germline, CDR1 is SGHAT and CDR2 FQNNGV. Trimming at V came to 5 bases and at J to 3 bases, leaving 3 bases not matched to a gene.

CDR3: CASSDYEQYF. CDR3 sequence (DNA): TGTGCCAGCAGCGATTACGAGCAGTACTTC. The J gene is TRBJ2-5, the V gene TRBV6-1; no firm D call. The J call is doubtful: the DNA matches TRBJ2-7 better. The CDR3 consists of 10 residues. Germline V gives CDR1 MNHNS, CDR2 SASEGT.

V and J are TRBV4-1 and TRBJ2-2; TRBD2 matches at 8 bases. The germline CDR1 and CDR2 sequences are MGHRA and YSYEKL. This CDR3 spans 16 amino acids. J gave up 4 bases and V 4 bases, and 8 bases lay outside the gene matches. The chain's CDR3 is CASSRTGGVGTGELFF. The CDR3 coding sequence is TGCGCCAGCAGCCGGACCGGGGGGGTCGGCACCGGGGAGCTGTTTTTT.